This entry concerns a single T cell receptor (beta chain). 13 Jbeta primers and 60 Vbeta primers were used for the PCR. Method: immunoSEQ multiplex PCR; TCRdb's copy keeps in-frame clones and lacks some. The sample table sets out fewer than 85,000 clones. The data were obtained in a study of cytomegalovirus exposure and HLA in healthy donors. The sequenced sample was PBMCs. The clonotype comes from a female donor in good health and CMV-seropositive.

CDR3 sequence: CSVDLAVTSTDTQYF. The CDR3 DNA reads as TGCAGCGTAGACCTAGCTGTCACTAGCACAGATACGCAGTATTTT. The gene calls are TRBV29-1 and TRBJ2-3; tentative D call: TRBD2 (5 bases). This CDR3 is built from 15 residues. Germline values: CDR1 SQVTM, CDR2 ANQGSEA. Trimming cost V 6 bases and J 0 bases, with 16 bases left between them.